Shown below are 9 T cell receptor beta chains from a single sample sequenced in a study of blood T cell repertoires in COVID-19 (dated by TCRdb to the early 2020s). Library prep was done by the immunoSEQ multiplex PCR assay. This is the immuneACCESS table as TCRdb keeps it, with only in-frame sequences that have V and J called. A part of the clones is gone; compared with another copy, unresolved V genes explain less than half, and the rest is unexplained. Present in this sample are about 190,000 clones, more than 85% of which were seen just once. The ten largest clones take up 1% to 1.4% of the sample. The sequenced sample consisted of peripheral blood. The receptors here all came from a man aged 25-40 years with acute or convalescent COVID-19.

This sequence joins TRBV28 and TRBJ2-3; D ambiguous. Germline CDR1 and CDR2: MDHEN and SYDVKM. The CDR3 loop spans 14 amino acids. Trimming stripped 1 base from V and 1 base from J, with 6 bases between. In nucleotides, the CDR3 is TGTGCCAGCAGTTTATCTCCGGGCACAGATACGCAGTATTTT. Its translation: CASSLSPGTDTQYF.

The count of this clone is one. The V call is TRBV4-1, the J call TRBJ1-1, with D maybe TRBD1 (6 bases). Germline assignment: CDR1 MGHRA and CDR2 YSYEKL. Trimming removed 0 bases at V and 10 bases at J, with 24 bases between. The CDR3 loop spans 17 amino acids. The CDR3 DNA reads TGCGCCAGCAGCCAAGACGTAGGGGGGGGGTTTGTACGTTCAGCTTTCTTT. Amino acid sequence: CASSQDVGGGFVRSAFF.

CDR3: CASSGTSVGRNTEAFF. In nucleotides, the CDR3 is TGTGCCAGCAGTGGAACCTCGGTAGGGAGGAACACTGAAGCTTTCTTT. The gene calls are TRBV25-1 and TRBJ1-1, with D unresolved. The CDR3 consists of 16 residues. Trimming took off 4 bases at V and 1 base at J, with 16 bases between the two ends. Looked up from germline, CDR1 is MGHDK and CDR2 is SYGVNS.

This clone came up once. The chain employs TRBV5-4 and TRBJ1-3; D remains ambiguous. Germline V lookup: CDR1 SGHNT, CDR2 YYREEE (reference sequence). There are 17 residues in the CDR3. V lost 0 bases, J lost 1 base, and 14 bases lay in between. The CDR3 here is CASSLDVGSSSGNTIYF. The CDR3 nucleotides are TGTGCCAGCAGCTTGGATGTAGGTAGCAGTTCTGGAAACACCATATATTTT.

The count of this clone is one. Relative to the germline gene, one junction end is altered; a read error may explain this. The chain combines TRBV11-2 with TRBJ2-5; D may be TRBD1 (6 bases). Germline CDR1 SGHAT, CDR2 FQNNGV. This CDR3 comprises 14 residues. In DNA, the CDR3 is TGTGCCAGCAACTTACAGGGATTCCAAGAGACCCAGTACTTC. Amino acids: CASNLQGFQETQYF.

The V and J genes are TRBV2 and TRBJ2-2; 10 bases are shared with TRBD2. The trim removed 5 bases at V and 7 bases at J, leaving 10 bases unmatched. The CDR3 loop spans 16 amino acids. Germline CDR1 and CDR2: SNHLY and FYNNEI. The CDR3 nucleotides read TGTGCCAGCAGTCCCCTAGCGGGAGCTGATGGCGGGGAGCTGTTTTTT. Protein sequence: CASSPLAGADGGELFF.

The chain is built from TRBV27 and TRBJ2-7; 10 positions match TRBD1. The CDR3 consists of 14 residues. V lost 5 bases, J lost 4 bases, and 5 bases stayed unmatched. CDR1 MNHEY and CDR2 SMNVEV come from the germline V gene (reference sequence). The CDR3 DNA reads as TGTGCCAGCAGTAAACTGGACAGGGGGTACGAGCAGTACTTC. Translating it yields CASSKLDRGYEQYF.

The chain couples TRBV2 to TRBJ2-1, with a possible D match to TRBD2 (6 bases). CDR3 length equals 13 residues. V lost 6 bases, J lost 13 bases, and 19 bases lay in between. The germline gives CDR1 SNHLY, CDR2 FYNNEI. The DNA for the CDR3 is TGTGCCAGCAGCCTAGGACTATCAATGAAACAGTTCTTC. Residues: CASSLGLSMKQFF. Using reference TRBV2 and TRBJ2-1 for the parts outside the CDR3, the full variable domain is EPEVTQTPSHQVTQMGQEVILRCVPISNHLYFYWYRQILGQKVEFLVSFYNNEISEKSEIFDDQFSVERPDGSNFTLKIRSTKLEDSAMYFCASSLGLSMKQFFGPGTRLTVL.

The chain links TRBV2 to TRBJ1-1, with D tentatively TRBD1 (6 bases). This CDR3 has 14 residues. V was pared by 8 bases and J by 4 bases, with 17 bases between. Per germline, CDR1 SNHLY and CDR2 FYNNEI. The CDR3 sequence is CASQSQGISTEAFF. Here the CDR3 DNA reads TGTGCCAGCCAGAGTCAGGGGATAAGCACTGAAGCTTTCTTT.